Presented here are 8 T cell receptor beta chains from one specimen sequenced in a study of cytotoxic CD8 clonotypes in ibrutinib-treated CLL. TCRdb keeps only in-frame clones here, not all; method: immunoSEQ multiplex PCR. The profile shows about 300,000 clones, roughly 71% of them singletons. This material consisted of PBMCs, taken after 36 months of ibrutinib treatment. These receptors were obtained from a human donor with chronic lymphocytic leukemia.

On this clone itself: This sequence may be a read error, since a much larger clone differs from it by one base. This rearrangement joins TRBV14 to TRBJ1-1; D ambiguous. This CDR3 is 11 amino acids long. Trimming removed 6 bases from V and 2 bases from J, with 4 bases in between. Germline V lookup: CDR1 SGHDN, CDR2 FVKESK. CDR3 in DNA: TGTGCCAGCAGTCTAAACACTGAAGCTTTCTTT. Residues: CASSLNTEAFF.

The rearrangement joins TRBV28 to TRBJ2-6; the D is unclear. Trimming removed 8 bases from V and 0 bases from J, with 14 bases in between. The germline CDR1 and CDR2 sequences are MDHEN and SYDVKM. The CDR3 has 16 amino acids. As DNA, the CDR3 is TGTGCCAGCGCAAGGGTCAGCTCCTCTGGGGCCAACGTCCTGACTTTC. This codes for CASARVSSSGANVLTF.

This chain links TRBV27 with TRBJ2-7; no reliable D call. Germline-derived CDR1 and CDR2 are MNHEY and SMNVEV (reference sequence). Trimming cost V 2 bases and J 2 bases, with 13 bases left between them. The CDR3 covers 15 residues. The CDR3 DNA reads as TGTGCCAGCAGTTTAACAAGCGTCCGACCCTACGAGCAGTACTTC. The encoded protein is CASSLTSVRPYEQYF.

The genes are TRBV5-4 and TRBJ1-2; 8 nucleotides align to TRBD1. Germline V gives CDR1 SGHNT, CDR2 YYREEE (reference sequence). Losses at the gene ends were 2 bases for V and 2 bases for J; bases not matched to a gene: 2. There are 14 residues in the CDR3. CDR3 loop: CASSFRQGNYGYTF. Here the CDR3 DNA reads TGTGCCAGCAGCTTCCGACAGGGGAACTATGGCTACACCTTC.

The chain is built from TRBV25-1 and TRBJ1-1; the match to TRBD1 covers 9 bases. Germline V gene lookup returns CDR1 MGHDK and CDR2 SYGVNS. Unmatched junction bases numbered 10, after V lost 4 bases and J lost 1 base. The CDR3 has 17 amino acids. CDR3 sequence: CASSATDRGHPNTEAFF. The CDR3 DNA reads as TGTGCCAGCAGTGCAACGGACAGGGGTCACCCGAACACTGAAGCTTTCTTT.

This chain links TRBV29-1 with TRBJ1-3; 7 nucleotides agree with TRBD1. The junction had 10 bases not matched to a gene; V was cut back by 7 bases and J by 4 bases. Germline-derived CDR1 and CDR2 are SQVTM and ANQGSEA. The CDR3 contains 14 residues. CDR3 sequence (DNA): TGCAGCGCCGGAGACAGGGCTCCGGGAAACACCATATATTTT. It translates to CSAGDRAPGNTIYF.

The chain couples TRBV2 to TRBJ2-7; 13 nucleotides line up with TRBD2. The germline V gene has CDR1 SNHLY and CDR2 FYNNEI. The CDR3 sequence is 15 residues long. The ends lost 4 bases at V and 6 bases at J; junction bases unmatched: 6. CDR3 sequence: CASSVLAGGSPEQYF. The CDR3 DNA is TGTGCCAGCAGTGTACTAGCGGGAGGGAGTCCCGAGCAGTACTTC.

This clone has just a few counts. At one of its ends the junction is not consistent with the germline gene, which may arise from a read error. This chain uses TRBV13 with TRBJ1-1; 9 positions match TRBD1. The CDR3 totals 16 residues. Per the germline V gene, CDR1 is PRHDT and CDR2 is FYEKMQ (reference sequence). The CDR3 sequence: CASSIGTGYMNTEAFF. For the CDR3, the DNA is TGTGCCAGCAGCATAGGGACAGGGTATATGAACACTGAAGCTTTCTTT. Variable domain in full (rest from reference TRBV13 and TRBJ1-1): AAGVIQSPRHLIKEKRETATLKCYPIPRHDTVYWYQQGPGQDPQFLISFYEKMQSDKGSIPDRFSAQQFSDYHSELNMSSLELGDSALYFCASSIGTGYMNTEAFFGQGTRLTVV.